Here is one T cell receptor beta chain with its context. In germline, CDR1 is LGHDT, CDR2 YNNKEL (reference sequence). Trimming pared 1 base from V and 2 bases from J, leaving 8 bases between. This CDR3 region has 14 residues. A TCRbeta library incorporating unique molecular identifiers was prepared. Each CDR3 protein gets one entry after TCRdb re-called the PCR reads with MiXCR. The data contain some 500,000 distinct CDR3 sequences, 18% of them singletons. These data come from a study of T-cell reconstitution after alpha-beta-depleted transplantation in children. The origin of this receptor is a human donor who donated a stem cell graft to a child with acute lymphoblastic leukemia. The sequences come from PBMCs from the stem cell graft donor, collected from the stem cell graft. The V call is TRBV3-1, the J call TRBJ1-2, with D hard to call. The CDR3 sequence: CASSQGFRNYGYTF. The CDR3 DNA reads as TGTGCCAGCAGCCAAGGGTTCAGGAACTATGGCTACACCTTC.